What follows are 19 T cell receptor beta chains derived from one specimen sequenced in a study of shared clonotypes between healthy human individuals. Sequenced by immunoSEQ multiplex PCR; TCRdb stores in-frame clones only, minus some. This sample carries around 1,100,000 clones, approximately 75% of them seen once, and the ten largest clones take 0.89%. The sample comprised memory CD4+ T cells from PBMCs. Subset of the sample: CD45RA-negative fraction. The receptor source for this set is a man aged 18 to 30 in good health. Some clones in this sample may be carry-over from other donors' samples.

The chain links TRBV14 to TRBJ2-3, with D possibly being TRBD1 (6 bases). The V gene's germline CDR1 is SGHDN and CDR2 FVKESK. The CDR3 runs 15 residues. V was pared by 5 bases and J by 2 bases, with 14 bases between. The CDR3: CASSVTGQPTDTQYF. CDR3 nucleotide sequence: TGTGCCAGCAGCGTAACTGGACAGCCCACAGATACGCAGTATTTT. Full variable domain (rest looked up from reference TRBV14 and TRBJ2-3): EAGVTQFPSHSVIEKGQTVTLRCDPISGHDNLYWYRRVMGKEIKFLLHFVKESKQDESGMPNNRFLAERTGGTYSTLKVQPAELEDSGVYFCASSVTGQPTDTQYFGPGTRLTVL.

The chain employs TRBV4-1 and TRBJ2-7; TRBD1 or TRBD2 may be the D gene (7 bases each). Germline-derived CDR1 and CDR2 are MGHRA and YSYEKL. CDR3 size: 16 residues. Trimming pared 6 bases from V and 0 bases from J, leaving 18 bases between. The DNA for the CDR3 is TGCGCCAGCAGTCAGGGAGGGAGACAGGGCTCCTACGAGCAGTACTTC. It specifies CASSQGGRQGSYEQYF.

This chain connects TRBV7-3 to TRBJ2-2; D might be TRBD1 (6 bases). Trimming stripped 0 bases from V and 5 bases from J, with 19 bases between. The V gene's germline CDR1 is SGHTA and CDR2 FQGTGA. The CDR3 is 18 residues long. CDR3 DNA: TGTGCCAGCAGCTTAACGTGGACAACAGGGATAGAAACCGGGGAGCTGTTTTTT. Residues: CASSLTWTTGIETGELFF.

V is TRBV15 and J is TRBJ1-1; D is perhaps TRBD1 (6 bases). V was cut by 1 base and J by 4 bases, with 13 bases left in between. This CDR3 is 15 amino acids long. Germline-derived CDR1 and CDR2 are LNHNV and YYDKDF (reference sequence). The CDR3 loop reads CATSRVQGGSTEAFF. In DNA form, the CDR3 reads TGTGCCACCAGCAGAGTACAAGGGGGTTCCACTGAAGCTTTCTTT.

About this clone itself: Other DNA sequences in this sample translate to the same CDR3. The rearrangement joins TRBV6-6 to TRBJ2-3; TRBD1 might be the D (6 bases). The CDR3 length is 15 residues. Germline lookup yields CDR1 MNHNY and CDR2 SVGAGI (reference sequence). Between the trimmed V and J ends, which lost 4 bases and 0 bases, there was a span of 11 bases. The DNA for the CDR3 is TGTGCCAGCAGTTCGCCTGGACAGAGCACAGATACGCAGTATTTT. Amino acids: CASSSPGQSTDTQYF.

A single count supports this clone. J is TRBJ2-1 and V is TRBV15; 7 bases map to TRBD2. CDR1 is LNHNV and CDR2 is YYDKDF in the germline V gene (reference sequence). This CDR3 region has 15 residues. V was pared by 4 bases and J by 8 bases, with 11 bases of the junction left unmatched. DNA for the CDR3: TGTGCCACCAGCATCGTCGTTACGGGGGGTGATGAGCAGTTCTTC. Protein: CATSIVVTGGDEQFF.

This clone was observed many times. Other DNA sequences from this sample encode an identical CDR3 as well. The CDR3, as DNA: TGCGCCAGCAGCTTGTCTGGCGGGACGGGTAATGAGCAGTTCTTC. This codes for CASSLSGGTGNEQFF. V is TRBV5-1 and J is TRBJ2-1, with TRBD2 as a possible D gene (6 bases). Trimming took off 1 base at V and 7 bases at J, with 15 bases between the two ends. This CDR3 region has 15 residues. Germline V gene data show CDR1 as SGHRS and CDR2 as YFSETQ.

The chain is built from TRBV29-1 and TRBJ2-1; a weak D match, TRBD1 (5 bases). With 5 bases removed from V and 7 bases from J, the gap between germline ends came to 9 bases. The CDR3 totals 11 residues. Germline assignment: CDR1 SQVTM and CDR2 ANQGSEA. CDR3 coding DNA: TGCAGCGTTTCAAGGGGAAATGAGCAGTTCTTC. Translation gives CSVSRGNEQFF.

The chain links TRBV5-1 to TRBJ1-4, with D possibly TRBD1 on 6 matching bases. The CDR3 contains 15 residues. Deletions cut 0 bases from V and 2 bases from J, with 8 bases between. CDR1 is SGHRS, CDR2 YFSETQ, per germline. CDR3 sequence: CASSLARGTNEKLFF. DNA for the CDR3: TGCGCCAGCAGCTTGGCAAGGGGGACTAATGAAAAACTGTTTTTT.

The V and J genes are TRBV10-2 and TRBJ1-4; tentative D call: TRBD1 (5 bases). CDR1 WSHSY and CDR2 SAAADI come from the germline V gene. Trimming stripped 6 bases from V and 5 bases from J, with 10 bases between. The CDR3 runs to 13 residues. CDR3 sequence (DNA): TGCGCCAGCAGACAGGACGGGAATGAAAAACTGTTTTTT. It codes for CASRQDGNEKLFF.

In its sample, this clone was seen once. CDR3 sequence (DNA): TGTGCCACCTCAATCGACAGGAATAACTATGGCTACACCTTC. Protein product: CATSIDRNNYGYTF. The rearrangement joins TRBV10-3 to TRBJ1-2; D is perhaps TRBD1 (6 bases). V lost 10 bases to trimming and J lost 1 base, with 16 bases between them. The CDR3 totals 14 residues. Germline V gene data show CDR1 as ENHRY and CDR2 as SYGVKD.

The table lists this clone with a few counts. This chain uses TRBV7-9 with TRBJ2-7; D is ambiguous. Germline V gives CDR1 SEHNR, CDR2 FQNEAQ (reference sequence). V lost 0 bases and J lost 2, with 8 bases in between. The CDR3 is 14 residues long. The CDR3 coding sequence is TGTGCCAGCAGCTTAGCCAGGCAAACCTACGAGCAGTACTTC. Its protein product is CASSLARQTYEQYF. Based on the CDR3 plus reference TRBV7-9 and TRBJ2-7, the full variable domain is DTGVSQNPRHKITKRGQNVTFRCDPISEHNRLYWYRQTLGQGPEFLTYFQNEAQLEKSRLLSDRFSAERPKGSFSTLEIQRTEQGDSAMYLCASSLARQTYEQYFGPGTRLTVT.

The rearrangement links TRBV2 to TRBJ2-3; D call uncertain. V lost 4 bases, J lost 1 base, and 3 bases lay in between. CDR1 is SNHLY, CDR2 FYNNEI, per germline. This CDR3 is 12 amino acids long. The CDR3, as DNA: TGTGCCAGCAGTGCGGGCACAGATACGCAGTATTTT. It codes for CASSAGTDTQYF.

The rearrangement uses TRBV11-1 and TRBJ1-1; TRBD1 matches 9 bases. The V segment lost 0 bases and the J segment 2 bases; nucleotides outside the gene matches: 4. Germline loops: CDR1 SGHAT, CDR2 FQDESV (reference sequence). The length of the CDR3 is 16 residues. The CDR3 spells CASSLAGTGSNTEAFF. The CDR3 DNA follows: TGTGCCAGCAGCTTAGCCGGGACAGGGAGCAACACTGAAGCTTTCTTT.

V usage is TRBV11-1 and J usage is TRBJ2-7, with 8 bases fitting TRBD1. The CDR3 consists of 14 residues. Trimming took 7 bases from V and 3 from J; bases not matched to a gene: 8. Per the germline V gene, CDR1 is SGHAT and CDR2 is FQDESV (reference sequence). This CDR3 is CASTSPDRDYEQYF. The CDR3 DNA reads TGTGCCAGCACCTCACCGGACAGGGACTACGAGCAGTACTTC.

The chain carries TRBV2 and TRBJ2-7; D may match TRBD1 or TRBD2 (5 bases each). The germline CDR1 and CDR2 sequences are SNHLY and FYNNEI. Trimming took off 4 bases at V and 12 bases at J, with 16 bases between the two ends. CDR3 length: 12 amino acids. The CDR3 region has the DNA TGTGCCAGCAGTGGACCGGGACCTATGGGGTACTTC. Protein product: CASSGPGPMGYF.

The chain carries TRBV19 and TRBJ2-1, with no clear D. This CDR3 comprises 14 residues. Germline-derived CDR1 and CDR2 are LNHDA and SQIVND (reference sequence). Between the trimmed V and J ends, which lost 3 bases and 5 bases, there was a span of 11 bases. The CDR3 is CASSIRVRHNEQFF. CDR3 bases: TGTGCCAGTAGTATTCGGGTTCGCCACAATGAGCAGTTCTTC.

The chain employs TRBV6-1 and TRBJ1-1; D is ambiguous. Trimming stripped 3 bases from V and 7 bases from J, with 12 bases between. Germline V gene data show CDR1 as MNHNS and CDR2 as SASEGT. This CDR3 contains 13 residues. This CDR3 reads CASSERNINEAFF. CDR3 bases: TGTGCCAGCAGTGAGAGAAATATAAATGAAGCTTTCTTT.

This clone was observed a handful of times. The chain has TRBV9 and TRBJ2-5, with TRBD2 matching over 7 bases. Germline lookup yields CDR1 SGDLS and CDR2 YYNGEE. There are 16 residues in the CDR3. J lost 4 bases, V lost 4 bases, and 13 bases had no gene match. The CDR3 bases are TGTGCCAGCAGCCCGAGGTCGGGAGGCGGGAGAGAGACCCAGTACTTC. This codes for CASSPRSGGGRETQYF.